These T cell receptor beta chains were read from a single sample in a study of cytomegalovirus exposure and HLA in healthy donors. The assay was immunoSEQ multiplex PCR, and TCRdb's table has in-frame clones only and misses some. The sample contains 210,000 or so clones, 80% to 85% of which appear only once. Sequenced: PBMCs. Every receptor here comes from a boy aged 2-15 years in good health and CMV-seronegative. The CDR3 runs from the conserved cysteine through the conserved F or W. A D gene is named only where the DNA matches it firmly. Clone size is shown for a subset of rows, as once, few, many or a class of expanded clone.

CDR3: CASSYVAGGPNTEAFF
DNA: TGTGCCAGCAGTTACGTCGCAGGGGGCCCCAACACTGAAGCTTTCTTT
size: NA
V: TRBV6-5
D: TRBD1
J: TRBJ1-1

CDR3: CSAGRNYGYTF
DNA: TGCAGTGCCGGGAGGAACTATGGCTACACCTTC
size: NA
V: TRBV20-1
D: NA
J: TRBJ1-2

CDR3: CASSLRGPIAGELFF
DNA: TGTGCCAGCAGTCTCAGGGGGCCCATCGCGGGGGAGCTGTTTTTT
size: NA
V: TRBV2
D: TRBD1
J: TRBJ2-2

CDR3: CASSYSTRVGYNEQFF
DNA: TGTGCCAGCAGTTACTCGACCAGGGTGGGCTACAATGAGCAGTTCTTC
size: NA
V: TRBV6-6
D: NA
J: TRBJ2-1

CDR3: CASSRGGAVDIQYF
DNA: TGTGCCAGCAGCCGGGGGGGGGCCGTTGACATTCAGTACTTC
size: NA
V: TRBV13
D: TRBD2
J: TRBJ2-4

CDR3: CATSRDRTNTYEQYF
DNA: TGTGCCACCAGCAGAGATAGAACCAATACCTACGAGCAGTACTTC
size: NA
V: TRBV15
D: NA
J: TRBJ2-7

CDR3: CASSLGLAGGNEQFF
DNA: TGTGCCAGCAGCTTGGGACTAGCGGGAGGCAATGAGCAGTTCTTC
size: NA
V: TRBV5-4
D: TRBD2
J: TRBJ2-1

CDR3: CASSGVAAYNEQFF
DNA: TGTGCCAGCAGTGGGGTAGCGGCCTACAATGAGCAGTTCTTC
size: NA
V: TRBV25-1
D: NA
J: TRBJ2-1

CDR3: CAGGLAGGVQFF
DNA: TGTGCCGGGGGACTAGCGGGAGGGGTGCAGTTCTTC
size: NA
V: TRBV6-1
D: TRBD2
J: TRBJ2-1

CDR3: CASSLLADTGELFF
DNA: TGCGCCAGCAGCCTACTAGCGGACACCGGGGAGCTGTTTTTT
size: few
V: TRBV4-1
D: TRBD2
J: TRBJ2-2

CDR3: CASTGGLAGVKRETQYF
DNA: TGTGCCAGCACTGGGGGGCTAGCGGGCGTTAAAAGGGAGACCCAGTACTTC
size: once
V: TRBV2
D: TRBD2
J: TRBJ2-5